Below are 18 T cell receptor beta chains sequenced from a single sample in a study of T cells in localized non-small cell lung cancer. Data came from immunoSEQ multiplex PCR; TCRdb stores just in-frame clones and leaves some out. The data hold 20,000 to 25,000 clones, with approximately 91% observed a single time. This specimen consisted of peripheral blood, obtained before any cancer treatment. These receptors came from a male donor aged 60 or over with stage I lung adenocarcinoma.

The rearrangement joins TRBV7-7 to TRBJ2-2; D is undetermined. The ends were cut back, 1 base at V and 4 bases at J, with 10 bases in the middle. CDR1 SSHAT and CDR2 FNYEAQ come from the germline V gene (reference sequence). This CDR3 is 15 amino acids long. CDR3 loop: CASSLDGRSTGELFF. As DNA, the CDR3 is TGTGCCAGCAGCTTAGATGGCAGGAGCACCGGGGAGCTGTTTTTT.

The chain recombines TRBV6-5 with TRBJ2-1; D is undetermined. V shed 7 bases and J shed 0 bases, with 10 bases lying between them. The CDR3 has 14 amino acids. In germline, CDR1 is MNHEY, CDR2 SVGAGI. CDR3 sequence (DNA): TGTGCCAGCAAGAGCTATAGCTCCTACAATGAGCAGTTCTTC. Translated, it gives CASKSYSSYNEQFF.

This sequence joins TRBV4-1 and TRBJ2-2; D is unresolved. The ends were cut back, 1 base at V and 8 bases at J, with 26 bases in the middle. Germline-derived CDR1 and CDR2 are MGHRA and YSYEKL. This CDR3 is 19 amino acids long. For the CDR3, the DNA is TGCGCCAGCAGCCAAGCGGATACAACGACAACGTGGGCCACAGGGGAGCTGTTTTTT. It codes for CASSQADTTTTWATGELFF.

The gene calls are TRBV18 and TRBJ2-7; D not resolved. Germline V gene lookup returns CDR1 KGHSH and CDR2 LQKENI. CDR3 length: 12 amino acids. Between the trimmed V and J ends, which lost 4 bases and 4 bases, there was a span of 8 bases. The CDR3: CASSLESYEQYF. In nucleotides, the CDR3 is TGTGCCAGCTCACTCGAATCGTACGAGCAGTACTTC.

V usage is TRBV30 and J usage is TRBJ1-4, with D unresolved. The germline V gene encodes CDR1 GTSNPN and CDR2 SVGIG (reference sequence). V lost 5 bases and J 7 bases, leaving 17 bases between the germline ends. The CDR3 is made up of 14 amino acids. CDR3 nucleotides: TGTGCCTGGGAGAAGGGTGAATTGGTTGAAAAACTGTTTTTT. It encodes CAWEKGELVEKLFF.

The rearrangement joins TRBV11-2 to TRBJ2-3; 7 positions match TRBD2. The CDR3 is 13 amino acids. CDR1 and CDR2 (germline): SGHAT, FQNNGV. V was clipped by 4 bases and J by 5 bases; unmatched bases: 3. This CDR3 reads CASSYTGGDTQYF. CDR3 DNA sequence: TGTGCCAGCAGCTATACGGGGGGAGATACGCAGTATTTT. The whole variable domain, remainder taken from reference TRBV11-2 and TRBJ2-3, is EAGVAQSPRYKIIEKRQSVAFWCNPISGHATLYWYQQILGQGPKLLIQFQNNGVVDDSQLPKDRFSAERLKGVDSTLKIQPAKLEDSAVYLCASSYTGGDTQYFGPGTRLTVL.

The J gene is TRBJ1-1, the V gene TRBV11-3; weak D call: TRBD1 (5 bases). This CDR3 comprises 13 residues. The V and J ends lost 5 bases and 5 bases respectively, with 12 bases between them. Germline lookup yields CDR1 SGHNT and CDR2 YENEEA. CDR3 sequence (DNA): TGTGCCAGCAGCACCGGGACCTTAACTGAAGCTTTCTTT. Protein: CASSTGTLTEAFF.

In its sample, this clone was seen once. The chain joins TRBV2 to TRBJ2-5; TRBD1 agrees at 7 bases. The germline V gene has CDR1 SNHLY and CDR2 FYNNEI. The CDR3 extends over 13 amino acids. Trimming removed 6 bases from V and 5 bases from J; junction bases left unmatched: 6. The CDR3: CASSSQGWETQYF. The CDR3 DNA follows: TGTGCCAGCAGCTCACAGGGGTGGGAGACCCAGTACTTC.

The rearrangement links TRBV9 to TRBJ2-1, with D perhaps TRBD1 or TRBD2 (5 bases each). Germline CDR1 and CDR2: SGDLS and YYNGEE. The CDR3 contains 15 residues. V was pared by 6 bases and J by 0 bases, with 13 bases between. The chain's CDR3 is CASTPGALSYNEQFF. CDR3 coding DNA: TGTGCCAGCACCCCCGGGGCCCTCTCCTACAATGAGCAGTTCTTC. Looking up the rest from reference TRBV9 and TRBJ2-1 gives the full variable domain: DSGVTQTPKHLITATGQRVTLRCSPRSGDLSVYWYQQSLDQGLQFLIQYYNGEERAKGNILERFSAQQFPDLHSELNLSSLELGDSALYFCASTPGALSYNEQFFGPGTRLTVL.

The chain employs TRBV7-2 and TRBJ2-7; possibly TRBD1 or TRBD2 for D (6 bases each). V was shortened by 5 bases and J by 0 bases, with 14 bases between the two germline ends. Germline assignment: CDR1 SGHTA and CDR2 FQGNSA. The CDR3 is 15 amino acids. As DNA, the CDR3 is TGTGCCAGCAGCGTACAGGGAGGAGACTCCTACGAGCAGTACTTC. As protein: CASSVQGGDSYEQYF. Full variable domain (missing parts from reference TRBV7-2 and TRBJ2-7): GAGVSQSPSNKVTEKGKDVELRCDPISGHTALYWYRQSLGQGLEFLIYFQGNSAPDKSGLPSDRFSAERTGGSVSTLTIQRTQQEDSAVYLCASSVQGGDSYEQYFGPGTRLTVT.

The chain is built from TRBV7-2 and TRBJ1-5, with D hard to call. The germline V gene has CDR1 SGHTA and CDR2 FQGNSA. The length of the CDR3 is 13 residues. V lost 5 bases, J lost 4 bases, and 9 bases lay in between. The CDR3 bases are TGTGCCAGCAGCGGTATTTGGAATCAGCCCCAGCATTTT. Translation: CASSGIWNQPQHF. The full variable domain, its missing parts supplied by reference TRBV7-2 and TRBJ1-5, is GAGVSQSPSNKVTEKGKDVELRCDPISGHTALYWYRQSLGQGLEFLIYFQGNSAPDKSGLPSDRFSAERTGGSVSTLTIQRTQQEDSAVYLCASSGIWNQPQHFGDGTRLSIL.

The V gene is TRBV4-2, the J gene TRBJ1-2; D is unresolved. Per germline, CDR1 LGHNA and CDR2 YNFKEQ. The length of the CDR3 is 16 residues. The V end was cut by 0 bases, the J end by 4 bases, with 15 bases between. CDR3 region: CASSQDPTGEVYGYTF. CDR3 nucleotide sequence: TGTGCCAGCAGCCAAGATCCCACGGGAGAAGTCTATGGCTACACCTTC.

V gene TRBV7-2 combines with J gene TRBJ2-5; no definite D call. The V gene's germline CDR1 is SGHTA and CDR2 FQGNSA. The CDR3 runs to 14 residues. V gave up 5 bases and J gave up 1 base, with 11 bases separating them. CDR3 residues: CASSLLNSQETQYF. CDR3 bases: TGTGCCAGCAGCCTTCTTAATTCCCAAGAGACCCAGTACTTC.

J is TRBJ1-5 and V is TRBV11-2, with D maybe TRBD1 (5 bases). With 6 bases removed from V and 5 bases from J, the gap between germline ends came to 11 bases. In germline, CDR1 is SGHAT, CDR2 FQNNGV. This CDR3 contains 13 residues. The CDR3 sequence: CASSLQEDQPQHF. In nucleotides, the CDR3 is TGTGCCAGCAGTCTACAGGAGGATCAGCCCCAGCATTTT.

The chain links TRBV4-1 to TRBJ1-2; 11 positions agree with TRBD1. Germline V lookup: CDR1 MGHRA, CDR2 YSYEKL. CDR3 length: 18 amino acids. Germline trimming cut 4 bases from V and 7 bases from J; bases unmatched to any gene: 17. CDR3 in amino acids: CASSPTQGQGARVGGYTF. The CDR3 DNA reads as TGCGCCAGCAGCCCAACACAAGGACAGGGGGCGAGGGTTGGTGGCTACACCTTC.

The chain is built from TRBV28 and TRBJ2-1; the D call may be TRBD1 or TRBD2 (7 bases each). Per the germline V gene, CDR1 is MDHEN and CDR2 is SYDVKM. The CDR3 has 14 residues. Trimming removed 5 bases at V and 4 bases at J, with 12 bases between. The CDR3 protein is CASSQGGLYNEQFF. The DNA of the CDR3 is TGTGCCAGCAGTCAGGGGGGGCTTTACAATGAGCAGTTCTTC.

The V and J genes are TRBV4-3 and TRBJ1-5; D might be TRBD1 (5 bases). The CDR3 runs to 14 residues. The V and J ends lost 0 bases and 6 bases respectively, with 9 bases between them. In germline, CDR1 is LGHNA, CDR2 YSLEER. The CDR3 region is CASSQEAGTQPQHF. In DNA, the CDR3 is TGCGCCAGCAGCCAAGAGGCAGGGACTCAGCCCCAGCATTTT.

This chain links TRBV7-7 with TRBJ2-5; 7 nucleotides align to TRBD1. Germline loops: CDR1 SSHAT, CDR2 FNYEAQ (reference sequence). This CDR3 region has 15 residues. Unmatched junction bases numbered 11, after V lost 5 bases and J lost 5 bases. The CDR3 region is CASSPQGVLGETQYF. The CDR3 DNA is TGTGCCAGCAGCCCGCAGGGGGTACTGGGGGAGACCCAGTACTTC.